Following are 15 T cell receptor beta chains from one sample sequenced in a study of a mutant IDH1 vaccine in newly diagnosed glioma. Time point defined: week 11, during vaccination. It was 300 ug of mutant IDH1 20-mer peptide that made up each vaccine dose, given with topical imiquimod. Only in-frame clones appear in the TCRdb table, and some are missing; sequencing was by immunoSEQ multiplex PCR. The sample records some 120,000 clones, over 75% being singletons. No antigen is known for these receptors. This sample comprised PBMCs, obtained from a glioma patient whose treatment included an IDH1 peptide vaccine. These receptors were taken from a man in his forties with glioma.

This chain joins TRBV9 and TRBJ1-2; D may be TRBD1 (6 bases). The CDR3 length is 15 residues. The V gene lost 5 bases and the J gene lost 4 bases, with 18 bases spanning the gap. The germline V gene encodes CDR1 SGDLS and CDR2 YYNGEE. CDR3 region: CASRAPGASFYGYTF. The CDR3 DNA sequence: TGTGCCAGCAGAGCCCCAGGGGCCTCTTTCTATGGCTACACCTTC.

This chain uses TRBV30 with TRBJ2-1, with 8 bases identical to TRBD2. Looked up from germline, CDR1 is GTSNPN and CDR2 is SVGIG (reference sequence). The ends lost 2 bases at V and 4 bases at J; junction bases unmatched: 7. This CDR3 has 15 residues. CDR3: CAWSFGGAHYNEQFF. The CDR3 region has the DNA TGTGCCTGGAGTTTCGGGGGGGCCCATTACAATGAGCAGTTCTTC.

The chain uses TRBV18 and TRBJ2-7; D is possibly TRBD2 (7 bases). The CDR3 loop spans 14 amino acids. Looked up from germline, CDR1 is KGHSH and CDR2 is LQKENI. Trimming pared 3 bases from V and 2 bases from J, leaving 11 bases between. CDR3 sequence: CASSPAGATYEQYF. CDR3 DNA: TGTGCCAGCTCACCCGCGGGGGCTACCTACGAGCAGTACTTC.

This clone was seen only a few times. The CDR3 spells CSAKGGISQYF. CDR3 DNA sequence: TGCAGTGCTAAAGGGGGAATCAGCCAGTACTTC. The chain uses TRBV20-1 and TRBJ2-5; D may be TRBD1 (6 bases). The length of the CDR3 is 11 residues. Germline V gene lookup returns CDR1 DFQATT and CDR2 SNEGSKA (reference sequence). V was clipped by 4 bases and J by 10 bases, with 13 bases between them.

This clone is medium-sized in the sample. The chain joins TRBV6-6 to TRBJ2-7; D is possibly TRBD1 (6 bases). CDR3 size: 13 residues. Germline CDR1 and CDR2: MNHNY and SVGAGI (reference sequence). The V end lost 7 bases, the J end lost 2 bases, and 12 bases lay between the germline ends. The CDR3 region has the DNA TGTGCCAGCACCCCGACAGGTACCTACGAGCAGTACTTC. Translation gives CASTPTGTYEQYF.

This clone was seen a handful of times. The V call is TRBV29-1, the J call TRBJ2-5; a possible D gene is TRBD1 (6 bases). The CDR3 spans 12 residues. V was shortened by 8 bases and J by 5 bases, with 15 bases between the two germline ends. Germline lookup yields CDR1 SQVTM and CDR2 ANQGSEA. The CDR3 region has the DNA TGCAGCTCGCACGGGACACGGGAGACCCAGTACTTC. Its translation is CSSHGTRETQYF.

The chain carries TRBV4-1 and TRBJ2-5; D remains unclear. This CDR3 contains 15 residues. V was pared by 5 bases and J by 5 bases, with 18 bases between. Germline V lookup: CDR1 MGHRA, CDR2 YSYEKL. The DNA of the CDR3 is TGCGCCAGCAGCAAAACTCGTCGGGTCGAGGAGACCCAGTACTTC. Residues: CASSKTRRVEETQYF.

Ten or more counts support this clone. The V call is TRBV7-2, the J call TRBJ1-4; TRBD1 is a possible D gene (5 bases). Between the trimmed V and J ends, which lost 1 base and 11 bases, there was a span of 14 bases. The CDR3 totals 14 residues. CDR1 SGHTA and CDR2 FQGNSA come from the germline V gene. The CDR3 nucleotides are TGTGCCAGCAGCTTAGGGGTAGGGAAGGGGAAACTGTTTTTT. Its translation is CASSLGVGKGKLFF.

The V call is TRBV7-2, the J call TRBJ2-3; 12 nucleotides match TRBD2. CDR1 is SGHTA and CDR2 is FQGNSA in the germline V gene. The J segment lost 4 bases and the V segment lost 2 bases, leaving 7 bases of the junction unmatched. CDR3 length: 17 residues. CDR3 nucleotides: TGTGCCAGCAGCTTACGGAGACTAGCGGGGGACTCAGATACGCAGTATTTT. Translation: CASSLRRLAGDSDTQYF. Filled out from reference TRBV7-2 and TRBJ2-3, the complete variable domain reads GAGVSQSPSNKVTEKGKDVELRCDPISGHTALYWYRQSLGQGLEFLIYFQGNSAPDKSGLPSDRFSAERTGGSVSTLTIQRTQQEDSAVYLCASSLRRLAGDSDTQYFGPGTRLTVL.

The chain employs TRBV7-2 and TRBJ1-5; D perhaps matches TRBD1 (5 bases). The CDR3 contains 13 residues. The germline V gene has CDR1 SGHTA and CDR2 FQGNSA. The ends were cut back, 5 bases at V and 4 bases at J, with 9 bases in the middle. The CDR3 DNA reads TGTGCCAGCAGCCGGGACGGTAATCAGCCCCAGCATTTT. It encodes CASSRDGNQPQHF.

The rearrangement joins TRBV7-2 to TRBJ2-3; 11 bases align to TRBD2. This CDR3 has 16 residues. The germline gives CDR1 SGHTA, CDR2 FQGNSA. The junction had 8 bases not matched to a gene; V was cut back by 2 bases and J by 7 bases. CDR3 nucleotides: TGTGCCAGCAGCTTAACTAGCGGGAGCGACCGGAATACGCAGTATTTT. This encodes CASSLTSGSDRNTQYF.

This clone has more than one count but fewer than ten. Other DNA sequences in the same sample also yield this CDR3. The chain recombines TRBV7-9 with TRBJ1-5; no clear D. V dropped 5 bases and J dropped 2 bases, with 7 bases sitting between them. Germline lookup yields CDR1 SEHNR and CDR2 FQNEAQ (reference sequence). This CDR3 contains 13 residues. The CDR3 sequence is CASSPGGNQPQHF. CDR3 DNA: TGTGCCAGCAGCCCCGGCGGCAATCAGCCCCAGCATTTT.

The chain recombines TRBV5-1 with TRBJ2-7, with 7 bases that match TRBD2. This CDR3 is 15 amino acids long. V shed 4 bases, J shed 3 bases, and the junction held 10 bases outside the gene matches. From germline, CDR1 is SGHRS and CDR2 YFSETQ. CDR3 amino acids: CASSPPAGDLYEQYF. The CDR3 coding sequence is TGCGCCAGCAGCCCCCCGGCGGGGGACCTCTACGAGCAGTACTTC.

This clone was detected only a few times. The CDR3 reads CASSTGPVGVTEAFF. CDR3 DNA: TGTGCCAGTAGTACGGGGCCCGTCGGAGTCACTGAAGCTTTCTTT. V and J are TRBV19 and TRBJ1-1; D might be TRBD1 (5 bases). This CDR3 comprises 15 residues. Trimming removed 4 bases at V and 4 bases at J, with 16 bases between. Germline V gene sequence: CDR1 LNHDA, CDR2 SQIVND (reference sequence).

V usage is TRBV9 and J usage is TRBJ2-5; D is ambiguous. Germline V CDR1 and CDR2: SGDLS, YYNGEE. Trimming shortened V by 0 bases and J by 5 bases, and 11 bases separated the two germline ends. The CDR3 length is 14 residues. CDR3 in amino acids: CASSVGSGTETQYF. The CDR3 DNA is TGTGCCAGCAGCGTAGGTAGTGGAACGGAGACCCAGTACTTC.